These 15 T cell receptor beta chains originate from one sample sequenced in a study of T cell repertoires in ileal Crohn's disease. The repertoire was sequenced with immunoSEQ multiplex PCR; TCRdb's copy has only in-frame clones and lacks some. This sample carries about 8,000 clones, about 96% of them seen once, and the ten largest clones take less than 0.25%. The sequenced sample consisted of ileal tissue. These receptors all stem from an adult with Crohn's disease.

The CDR3 DNA is TGCGCCAGCAGCCAGGAAACTAAGCGCGGGGGGGCCTACAATGAGCAGTTCTTC. Translating gives CASSQETKRGGAYNEQFF. J is TRBJ2-1 and V is TRBV4-1, with 9 bases matching TRBD2. Looked up from germline, CDR1 is MGHRA and CDR2 is YSYEKL. The ends lost 3 bases at V and 2 bases at J; junction bases unmatched: 11. This CDR3 is built from 18 residues.

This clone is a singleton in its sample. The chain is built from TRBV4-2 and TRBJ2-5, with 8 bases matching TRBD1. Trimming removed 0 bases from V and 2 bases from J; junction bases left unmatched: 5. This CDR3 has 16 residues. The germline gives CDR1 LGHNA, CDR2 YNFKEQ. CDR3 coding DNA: TGTGCCAGCAGCCAAGATCTTGGACAGGGTCAAGAGACCCAGTACTTC. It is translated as CASSQDLGQGQETQYF.

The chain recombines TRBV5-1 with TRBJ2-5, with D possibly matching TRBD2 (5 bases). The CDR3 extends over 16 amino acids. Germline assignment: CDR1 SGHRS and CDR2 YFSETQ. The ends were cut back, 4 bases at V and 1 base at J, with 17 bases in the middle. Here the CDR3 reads CASSRTGMESQETQYF. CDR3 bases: TGCGCCAGCAGCAGGACCGGGATGGAGTCCCAAGAGACCCAGTACTTC.

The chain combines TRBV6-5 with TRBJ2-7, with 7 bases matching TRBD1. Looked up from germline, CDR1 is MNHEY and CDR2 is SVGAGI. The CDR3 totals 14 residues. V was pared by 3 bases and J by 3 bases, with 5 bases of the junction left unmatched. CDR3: CASSYSGTDYEQYF. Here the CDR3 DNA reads TGTGCCAGCAGTTATTCCGGGACAGACTACGAGCAGTACTTC.

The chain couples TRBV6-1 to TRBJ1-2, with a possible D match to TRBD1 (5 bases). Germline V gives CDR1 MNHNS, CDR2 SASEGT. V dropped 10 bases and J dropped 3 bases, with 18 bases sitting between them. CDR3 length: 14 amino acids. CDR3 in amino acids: CATRLPQGHYGYTF. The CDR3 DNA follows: TGTGCCACCCGCCTTCCTCAGGGTCACTATGGCTACACCTTC.

Here the CDR3 reads CASSQAGGRILYNEQFF. The CDR3 bases are TGCGCCAGCAGCCAAGCGGGTGGGAGAATCCTCTACAATGAGCAGTTCTTC. J is TRBJ2-1 and V is TRBV4-1; D is possibly TRBD2 (5 bases). Germline V CDR1 and CDR2: MGHRA, YSYEKL. V gave up 1 base and J gave up 3 bases, with 16 bases separating them. The CDR3 has 17 residues.

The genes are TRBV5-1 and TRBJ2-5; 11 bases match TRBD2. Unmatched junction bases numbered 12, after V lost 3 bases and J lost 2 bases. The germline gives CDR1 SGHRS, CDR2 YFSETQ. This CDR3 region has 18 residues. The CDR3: CASSSIKLAGAKQETQYF. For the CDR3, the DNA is TGCGCCAGCAGCTCGATCAAACTAGCGGGGGCCAAACAAGAGACCCAGTACTTC.

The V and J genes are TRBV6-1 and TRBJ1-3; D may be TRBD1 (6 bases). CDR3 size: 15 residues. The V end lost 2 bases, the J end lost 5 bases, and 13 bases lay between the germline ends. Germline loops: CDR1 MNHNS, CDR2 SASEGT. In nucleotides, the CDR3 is TGTGCCAGCAGTGAAAATACAGGGTTTCGAAACACCATATATTTT. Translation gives CASSENTGFRNTIYF.

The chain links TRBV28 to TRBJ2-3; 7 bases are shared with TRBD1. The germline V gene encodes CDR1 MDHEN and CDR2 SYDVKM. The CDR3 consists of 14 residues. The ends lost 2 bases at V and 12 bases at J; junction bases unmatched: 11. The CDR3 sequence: CASSLGGGRGLQYF. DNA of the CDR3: TGTGCCAGCAGTTTAGGTGGTGGCAGGGGGTTACAGTATTTT.

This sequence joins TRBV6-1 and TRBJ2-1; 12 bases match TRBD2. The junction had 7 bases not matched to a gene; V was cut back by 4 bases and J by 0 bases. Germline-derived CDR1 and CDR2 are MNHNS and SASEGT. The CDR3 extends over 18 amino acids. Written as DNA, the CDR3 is TGTGCCAGCAGTGCAACTAGCGGGGGGCCAAACTCCTACAATGAGCAGTTCTTC. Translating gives CASSATSGGPNSYNEQFF.

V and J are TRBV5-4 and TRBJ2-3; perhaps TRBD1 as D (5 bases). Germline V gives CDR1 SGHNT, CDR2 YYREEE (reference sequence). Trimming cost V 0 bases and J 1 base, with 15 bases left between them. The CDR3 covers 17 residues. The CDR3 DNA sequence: TGTGCCAGCAGCTTGGCTGGGGCTAGTGGGGGCACAGATACGCAGTATTTT. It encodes CASSLAGASGGTDTQYF.

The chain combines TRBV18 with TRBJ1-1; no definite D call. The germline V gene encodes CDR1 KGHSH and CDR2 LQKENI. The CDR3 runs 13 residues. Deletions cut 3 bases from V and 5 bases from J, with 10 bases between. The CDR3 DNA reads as TGTGCCAGCTCACCTCCTCAGCGGACTGAAGCTTTCTTT. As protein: CASSPPQRTEAFF.

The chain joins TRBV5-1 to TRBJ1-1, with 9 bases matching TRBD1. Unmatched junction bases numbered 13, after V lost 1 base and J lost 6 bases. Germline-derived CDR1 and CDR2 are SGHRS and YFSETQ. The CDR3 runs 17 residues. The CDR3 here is CASSLRYSDRGGSEAFF. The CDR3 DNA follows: TGCGCCAGCAGCTTGAGGTATTCGGACAGGGGTGGCTCTGAAGCTTTCTTT.

The CDR3 DNA follows: TGTGCCAGCTCATCCCAGGGGATAGGGCCCCAGCATTTT. Translating gives CASSSQGIGPQHF. The rearrangement joins TRBV18 to TRBJ1-5, with D tentatively TRBD1 (6 bases). Trimming left V 5 bases short and J 9 bases short, with 14 bases between. The CDR3 covers 13 residues. Germline V gene data show CDR1 as KGHSH and CDR2 as LQKENI.

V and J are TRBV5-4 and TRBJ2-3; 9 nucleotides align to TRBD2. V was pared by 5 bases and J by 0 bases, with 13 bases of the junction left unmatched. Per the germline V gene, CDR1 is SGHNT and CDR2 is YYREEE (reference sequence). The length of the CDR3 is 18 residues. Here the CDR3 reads CASRSFSGGAYSTDTQYF. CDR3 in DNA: TGTGCCAGCAGAAGCTTTAGCGGGGGTGCCTATAGCACAGATACGCAGTATTTT. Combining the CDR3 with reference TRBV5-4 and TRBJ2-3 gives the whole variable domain ETGVTQSPTHLIKTRGQQVTLRCSSQSGHNTVSWYQQALGQGPQFIFQYYREEENGRGNFPPRFSGLQFPNYSSELNVNALELDDSALYLCASRSFSGGAYSTDTQYFGPGTRLTVL.